This TCR beta chain was sequenced during a study of T-cell memory formation after mild COVID-19. cDNA libraries for TCR alpha and TCR beta, carrying sample barcodes and UMIs, came from 5'RACE with constant-segment primers. Each CDR3 protein is one row after TCRdb ran MiXCR on the 5' RACE reads. The data hold around 250,000 distinct CDR3 sequences, with 15% to 20% observed a single time. Whole-study results and caveats: Pre-infection memory contained some responding clones, which suggested that cross-reactive memory had joined.

Comment on this clonotype: Its cognate antigen is unknown.

The TCR comes from a man aged 18 to 30 who had mild COVID-19 (a few samples of this study predate the infection). Cell type and time point are not known. Sequencing was carried out using PBMCs or a T cell subset sorted from them (not recorded which).

The CDR3, as DNA: TGCGCCAGCAGCAGTCTAGGAGGGTACACCGGGGAGCTGTTTTTT. Protein: CASSSLGGYTGELFF. This sequence joins TRBV5-1 and TRBJ2-2; a weak D match, TRBD2 (6 bases). The CDR3 length is 15 residues. The V end lost 4 bases, the J end lost 3 bases, and 13 bases lay between the germline ends. In germline, CDR1 is SGHRS, CDR2 YFSETQ.